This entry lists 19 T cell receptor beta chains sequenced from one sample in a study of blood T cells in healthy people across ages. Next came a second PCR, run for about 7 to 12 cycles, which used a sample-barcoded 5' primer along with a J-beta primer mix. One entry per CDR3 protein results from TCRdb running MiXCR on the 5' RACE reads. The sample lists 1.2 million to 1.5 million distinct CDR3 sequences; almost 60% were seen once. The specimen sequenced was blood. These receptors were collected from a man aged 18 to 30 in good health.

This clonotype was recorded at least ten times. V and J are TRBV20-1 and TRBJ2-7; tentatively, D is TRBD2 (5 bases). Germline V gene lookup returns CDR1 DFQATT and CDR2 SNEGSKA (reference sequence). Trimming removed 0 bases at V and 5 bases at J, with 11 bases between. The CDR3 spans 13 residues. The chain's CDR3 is CSARDPGGHEQYF. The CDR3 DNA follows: TGCAGTGCTAGAGATCCGGGCGGGCACGAGCAGTACTTC.

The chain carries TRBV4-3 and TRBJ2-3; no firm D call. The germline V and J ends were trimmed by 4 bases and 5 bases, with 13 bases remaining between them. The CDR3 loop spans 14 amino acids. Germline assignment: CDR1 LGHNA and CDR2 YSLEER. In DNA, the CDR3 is TGCGCCAGCAGCCCAGATAGGTCCGGAGATACGCAGTATTTT. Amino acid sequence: CASSPDRSGDTQYF.

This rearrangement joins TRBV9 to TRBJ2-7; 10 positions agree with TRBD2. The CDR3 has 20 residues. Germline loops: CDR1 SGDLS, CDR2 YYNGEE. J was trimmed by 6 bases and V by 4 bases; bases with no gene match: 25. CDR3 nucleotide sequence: TGTGCCAGCAGCTCTACGTTTTCGTCTAGCGGGGGCGCGGGGGCTACCGAGCAGTACTTC. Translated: CASSSTFSSSGGAGATEQYF.

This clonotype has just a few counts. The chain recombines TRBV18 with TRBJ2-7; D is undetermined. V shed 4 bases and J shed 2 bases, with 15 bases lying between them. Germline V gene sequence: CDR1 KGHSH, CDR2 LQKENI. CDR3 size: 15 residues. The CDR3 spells CASSRLKVRPYEQYF. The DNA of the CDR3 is TGTGCCAGCTCACGGCTCAAGGTGAGGCCCTACGAGCAGTACTTC. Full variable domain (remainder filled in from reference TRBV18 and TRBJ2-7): NAGVMQNPRHLVRRRGQEARLRCSPMKGHSHVYWYRQLPEEGLKFMVYLQKENIIDESGMPKERFSAEFPKEGPSILRIQQVVRGDSAAYFCASSRLKVRPYEQYFGPGTRLTVT.

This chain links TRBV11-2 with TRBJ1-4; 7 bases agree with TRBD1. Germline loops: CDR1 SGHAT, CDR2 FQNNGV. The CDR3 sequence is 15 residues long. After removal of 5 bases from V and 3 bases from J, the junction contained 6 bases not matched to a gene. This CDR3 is CASSPSGTANEKLFF. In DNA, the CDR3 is TGTGCCAGCAGCCCCTCCGGGACAGCTAATGAAAAACTGTTTTTT.

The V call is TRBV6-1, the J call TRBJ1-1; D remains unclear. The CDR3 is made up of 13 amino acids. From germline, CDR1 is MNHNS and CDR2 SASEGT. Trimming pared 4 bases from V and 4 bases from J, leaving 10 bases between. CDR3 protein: CASSGSSLTEAFF. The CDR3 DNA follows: TGTGCCAGCAGTGGGAGCAGCCTCACTGAAGCTTTCTTT.

CDR3: CASSPGWLQPQHF. As DNA, the CDR3 is TGCGCCAGCAGCCCTGGGTGGCTTCAGCCCCAGCATTTT. The chain uses TRBV4-1 and TRBJ1-5; D unresolved. CDR1 is MGHRA and CDR2 is YSYEKL in the germline V gene. V lost 4 bases to trimming and J lost 6 bases, with 10 bases between them. This CDR3 region has 13 residues.

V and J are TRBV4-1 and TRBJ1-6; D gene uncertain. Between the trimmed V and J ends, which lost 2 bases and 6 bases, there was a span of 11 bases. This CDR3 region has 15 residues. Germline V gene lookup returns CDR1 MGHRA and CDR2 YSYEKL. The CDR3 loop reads CASSQSWQTNSPLHF. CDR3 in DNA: TGCGCCAGCAGCCAATCTTGGCAGACTAATTCACCCCTCCACTTT.

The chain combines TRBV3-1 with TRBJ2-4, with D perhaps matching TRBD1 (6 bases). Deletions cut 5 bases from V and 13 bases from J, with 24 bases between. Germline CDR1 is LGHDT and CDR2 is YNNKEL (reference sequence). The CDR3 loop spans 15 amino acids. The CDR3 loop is CASSYRDGHKDEQYF. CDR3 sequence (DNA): TGTGCCAGCAGCTACAGGGATGGGCACAAGGATGAGCAGTACTTC.

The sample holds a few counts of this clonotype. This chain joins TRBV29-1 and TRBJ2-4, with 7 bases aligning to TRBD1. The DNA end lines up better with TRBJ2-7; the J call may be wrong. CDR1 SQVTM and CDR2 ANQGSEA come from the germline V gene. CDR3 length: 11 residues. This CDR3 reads CSAWDSYEQYF. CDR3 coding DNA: TGCAGCGCCTGGGACAGCTACGAGCAGTACTTC.

CDR3 sequence (DNA): TGTGCCACCAGCGTCGGTCCTAGCGGGAGTTTTTTTAGTGAGCAGTTCTTC. The encoded protein is CATSVGPSGSFFSEQFF. The gene calls are TRBV15 and TRBJ2-1, with 10 bases identical to TRBD2. Germline loops: CDR1 LNHNV, CDR2 YYDKDF (reference sequence). Losses at the gene ends were 5 bases for V and 9 bases for J; bases not matched to a gene: 16. The CDR3 loop spans 17 amino acids. Full variable domain (remainder filled in from reference TRBV15 and TRBJ2-1): DAMVIQNPRYQVTQFGKPVTLSCSQTLNHNVMYWYQQKSSQAPKLLFHYYDKDFNNEADTPDNFQSRRPNTSFCFLDIRSPGLGDTAMYLCATSVGPSGSFFSEQFFGPGTRLTVL.

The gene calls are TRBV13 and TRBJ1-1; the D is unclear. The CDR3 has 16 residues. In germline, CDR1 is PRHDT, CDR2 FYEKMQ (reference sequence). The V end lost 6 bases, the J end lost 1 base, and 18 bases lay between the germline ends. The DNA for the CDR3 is TGTGCCAGCAGGGAAGATCCCGTGACACCGAACACTGAAGCTTTCTTT. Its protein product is CASREDPVTPNTEAFF. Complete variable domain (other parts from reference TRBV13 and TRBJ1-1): AAGVIQSPRHLIKEKRETATLKCYPIPRHDTVYWYQQGPGQDPQFLISFYEKMQSDKGSIPDRFSAQQFSDYHSELNMSSLELGDSALYFCASREDPVTPNTEAFFGQGTRLTVV.

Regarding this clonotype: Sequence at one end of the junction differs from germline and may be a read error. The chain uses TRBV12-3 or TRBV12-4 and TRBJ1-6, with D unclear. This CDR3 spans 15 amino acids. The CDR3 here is CASSRTAGNTSSLHF. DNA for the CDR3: TGTGCCAGCAGCCGTACCGCGGGGAATACTTCATCCCTCCACTTT.

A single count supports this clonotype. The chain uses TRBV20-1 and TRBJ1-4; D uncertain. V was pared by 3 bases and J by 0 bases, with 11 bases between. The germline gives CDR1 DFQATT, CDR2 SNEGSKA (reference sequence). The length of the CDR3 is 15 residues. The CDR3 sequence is CSARDYSATNEKLFF. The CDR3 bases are TGCAGTGCTAGGGACTACTCGGCAACTAATGAAAAACTGTTTTTT.

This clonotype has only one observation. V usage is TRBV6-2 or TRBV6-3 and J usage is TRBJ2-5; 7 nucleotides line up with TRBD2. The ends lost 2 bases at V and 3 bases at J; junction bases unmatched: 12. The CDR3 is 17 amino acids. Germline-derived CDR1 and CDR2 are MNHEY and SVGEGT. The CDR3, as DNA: TGTGCCAGCAGTTACCGAGCGGGGTCATCGGATAAAGAGACCCAGTACTTC. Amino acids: CASSYRAGSSDKETQYF.

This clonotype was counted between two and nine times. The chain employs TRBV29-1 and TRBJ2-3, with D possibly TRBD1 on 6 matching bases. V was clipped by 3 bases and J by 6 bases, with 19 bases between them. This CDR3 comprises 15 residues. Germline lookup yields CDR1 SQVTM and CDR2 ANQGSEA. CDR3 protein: CSVDRSGQGTDTQYF. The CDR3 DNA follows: TGCAGCGTTGACAGGTCCGGCCAGGGGACGGATACGCAGTATTTT.

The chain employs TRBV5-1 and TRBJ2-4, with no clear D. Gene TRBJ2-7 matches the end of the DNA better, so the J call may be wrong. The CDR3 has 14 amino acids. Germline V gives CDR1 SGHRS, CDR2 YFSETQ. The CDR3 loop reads CASSSLSSNYEQYF. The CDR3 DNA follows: TGCGCCAGCAGCTCCCTATCGTCTAACTACGAGCAGTACTTC.

Here the CDR3 reads CASSQEDGYNQPQHF. As DNA, the CDR3 is TGTGCCAGCAGTCAAGAGGACGGATACAATCAGCCCCAGCATTTT. J is TRBJ1-5 and V is TRBV28, with unresolved D. The V and J ends lost 5 bases and 3 bases respectively, with 14 bases between them. Germline CDR1 MDHEN, CDR2 SYDVKM. The CDR3 is made up of 15 amino acids.

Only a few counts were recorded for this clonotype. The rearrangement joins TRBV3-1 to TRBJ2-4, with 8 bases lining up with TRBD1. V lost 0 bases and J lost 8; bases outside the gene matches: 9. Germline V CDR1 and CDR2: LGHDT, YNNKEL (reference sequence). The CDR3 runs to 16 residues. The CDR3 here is CASSQDLVGQGDIQYF. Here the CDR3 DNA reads TGTGCCAGCAGCCAAGATCTTGTAGGACAGGGAGACATTCAGTACTTC.